This paragraph covers one T cell receptor (beta chain) sequence. Its specificity is unknown. CDR1 is SEHNR and CDR2 is FQNEAQ in the germline V gene (reference sequence). Trimming removed 4 bases at V and 1 base at J, with 13 bases between. The CDR3 loop spans 15 amino acids. The source of the sample is a study of shared clonotypes between healthy human individuals. Sequenced by immunoSEQ multiplex PCR; TCRdb stores in-frame clones only, minus some. Of roughly 700,000 clones listed, approximately 74% were seen once; the top ten hold over 1.5%. General observations from the study: Generally, naive subsets came out with larger estimated richness than memory subsets.

The sample taken for sequencing was memory CD4+ T cells sorted from blood. The subset: CD45RA-negative fraction. This clonotype was obtained from a woman in her twenties or thirties in good health. The chain is built from TRBV7-9 and TRBJ2-5; the D is unclear. Here the CDR3 reads CASSSWRSTQETQYF. In DNA, the CDR3 is TGTGCCAGCAGCTCATGGCGCTCCACCCAAGAGACCCAGTACTTC.